The clone carrying this T cell receptor (beta chain) was seen more than once but under ten times. This sample was taken from a study of blood T cell repertoires in COVID-19. Background on the study: Acute and convalescent COVID-19 specimens originated in the United States, Italy and Spain.

Enrolled through a virtual design, the participants were between roughly 18 and 100 years of age and came from some 26 US areas. Clinical history as reported by participants underpinned cohort assignment. The recovered donors of Cohort 3 showed two negative PCRs, clearance, or symptom resolution. Here immunoSEQ multiplex PCR was the method, and the copy in TCRdb shows in-frame clones only, minus some. The sample gives 290,000 or so clones, around nine tenths of which show up once; approximately 2.6% is in the top ten. The CDR3 has 13 amino acids. V shed 3 bases, J shed 6 bases, and the junction held 2 bases outside the gene matches. Germline CDR1 reads KGHSH; CDR2 reads LQKENI.

This clonotype was obtained from a woman aged 18-35 years who had recovered from COVID-19. The chain recombines TRBV18 with TRBJ2-4; 7 bases line up with TRBD2. Input material: PBMCs or T cells enriched from blood (not recorded which). Here the CDR3 DNA reads TGTGCCAGCTCACCCCCTAGCGGAAACATTCAGTACTTC. Translation gives CASSPPSGNIQYF.